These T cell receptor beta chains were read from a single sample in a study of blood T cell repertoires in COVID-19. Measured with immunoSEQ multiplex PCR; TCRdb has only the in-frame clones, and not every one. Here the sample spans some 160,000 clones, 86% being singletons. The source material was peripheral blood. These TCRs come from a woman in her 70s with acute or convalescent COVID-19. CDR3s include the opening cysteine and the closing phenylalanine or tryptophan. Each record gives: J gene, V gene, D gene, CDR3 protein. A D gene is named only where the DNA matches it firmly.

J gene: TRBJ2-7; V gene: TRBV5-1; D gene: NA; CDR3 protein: CASRPRPAGPYEQYF
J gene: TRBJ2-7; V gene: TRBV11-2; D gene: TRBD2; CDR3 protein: CASSLVQLAASYEQYF
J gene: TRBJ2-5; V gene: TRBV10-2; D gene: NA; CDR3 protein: CASSESTRSETQYF
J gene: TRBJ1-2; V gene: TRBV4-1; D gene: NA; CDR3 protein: CASSQAGQTNYGYTF
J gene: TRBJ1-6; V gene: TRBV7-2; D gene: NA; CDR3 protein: CASSFVANYNSPLHF
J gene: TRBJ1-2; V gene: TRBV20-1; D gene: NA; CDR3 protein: CSASQGSRGDDGYTF
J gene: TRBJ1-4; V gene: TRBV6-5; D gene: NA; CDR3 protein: CASTAGDYSSKLFF
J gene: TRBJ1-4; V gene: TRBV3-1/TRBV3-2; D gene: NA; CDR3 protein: CASSQETLENEKLFF
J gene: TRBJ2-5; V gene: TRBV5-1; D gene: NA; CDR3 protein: CASSLLGQYQETQYF
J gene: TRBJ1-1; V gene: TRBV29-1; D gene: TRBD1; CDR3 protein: CSVARGRGNEAFF
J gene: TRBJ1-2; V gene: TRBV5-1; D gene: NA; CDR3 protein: CASSLTDYGYTF
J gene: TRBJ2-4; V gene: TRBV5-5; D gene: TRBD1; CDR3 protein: CASSKDRVSIQYF
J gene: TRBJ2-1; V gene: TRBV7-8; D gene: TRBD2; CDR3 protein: CASSVSGSSYNEQFF
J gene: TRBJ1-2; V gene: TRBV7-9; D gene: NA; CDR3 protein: CASSSGLKYGYTF
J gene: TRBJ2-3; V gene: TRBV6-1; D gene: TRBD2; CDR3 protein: CASSDGGRAPDTQYF
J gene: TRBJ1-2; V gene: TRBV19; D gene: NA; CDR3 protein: CASSMGARAGGYTF
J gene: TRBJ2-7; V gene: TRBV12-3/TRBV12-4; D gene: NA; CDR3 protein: CASSLVQGYEQYF
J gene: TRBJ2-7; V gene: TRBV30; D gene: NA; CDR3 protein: CAWSVGGSEGLVAYEQYF
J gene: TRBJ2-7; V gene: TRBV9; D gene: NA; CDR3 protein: CASSLDSISYEQYF
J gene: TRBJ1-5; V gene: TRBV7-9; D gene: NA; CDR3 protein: CASSSGGRRGQPQHF
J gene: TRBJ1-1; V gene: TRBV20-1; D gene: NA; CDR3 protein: CSARVRGEAFF
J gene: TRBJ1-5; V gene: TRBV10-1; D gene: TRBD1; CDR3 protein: CASSLSDRGNQPQHF
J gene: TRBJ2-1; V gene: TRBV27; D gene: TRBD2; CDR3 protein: CASSRAGVIHEQFF
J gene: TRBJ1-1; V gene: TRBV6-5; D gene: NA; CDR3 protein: CASSYTWATEAFF
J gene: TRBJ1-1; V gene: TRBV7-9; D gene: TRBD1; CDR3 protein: CASSPGTGGTEAFF
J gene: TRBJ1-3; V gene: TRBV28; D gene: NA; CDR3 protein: CASTSGRGFAIYF
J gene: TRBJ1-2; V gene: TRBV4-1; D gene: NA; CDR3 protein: CASSQATGTPNYGYTF
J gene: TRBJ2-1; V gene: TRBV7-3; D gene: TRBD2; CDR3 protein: CASSLFPTTASGRSNSYNEQFF
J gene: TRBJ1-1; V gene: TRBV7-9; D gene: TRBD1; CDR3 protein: CASSLGQSLNTEAFF
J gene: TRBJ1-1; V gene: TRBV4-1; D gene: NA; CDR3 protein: CASSQVVKSLTEGDEGAFF
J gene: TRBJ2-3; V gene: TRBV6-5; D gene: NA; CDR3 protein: CASSTRASQTDTQYF
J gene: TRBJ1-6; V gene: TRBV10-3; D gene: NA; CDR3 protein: CAISERRGSSYNSPLHF
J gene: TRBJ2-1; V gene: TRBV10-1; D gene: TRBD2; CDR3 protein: CASSGSSGGNLNEQFF
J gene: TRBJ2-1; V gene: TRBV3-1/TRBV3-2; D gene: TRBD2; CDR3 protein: CASSQEILTSGGVNEQFF
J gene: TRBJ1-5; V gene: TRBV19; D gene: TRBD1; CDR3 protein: CASRRDRGPQLNQPQHF
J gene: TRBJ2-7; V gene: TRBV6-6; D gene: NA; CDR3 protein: CASSYGGGDFEQYF
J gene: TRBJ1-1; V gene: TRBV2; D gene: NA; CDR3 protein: CASRADRLNTEAFF
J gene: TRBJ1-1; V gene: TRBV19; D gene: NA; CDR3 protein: CASSLLQENTEAFF
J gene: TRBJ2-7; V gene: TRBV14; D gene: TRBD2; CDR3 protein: CASSSRTLLAGASSSYEQYF
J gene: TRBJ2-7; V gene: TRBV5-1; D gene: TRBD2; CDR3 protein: CASSLERGTYEQYF
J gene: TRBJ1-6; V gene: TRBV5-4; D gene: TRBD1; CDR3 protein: CASSLAGTGGYSPLHF
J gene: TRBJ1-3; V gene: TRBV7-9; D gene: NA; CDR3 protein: CASRIQGNPGNTIYF
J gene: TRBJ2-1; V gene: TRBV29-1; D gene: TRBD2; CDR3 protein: CSVVGQPSPSGSLNEQFF
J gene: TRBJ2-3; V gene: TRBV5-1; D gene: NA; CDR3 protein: CASSSITDTQYF
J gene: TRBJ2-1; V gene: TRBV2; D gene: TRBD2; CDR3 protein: CASIILAGGPNEQFF
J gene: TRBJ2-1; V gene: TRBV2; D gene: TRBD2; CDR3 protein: CASSGAGGSSYNEQFF
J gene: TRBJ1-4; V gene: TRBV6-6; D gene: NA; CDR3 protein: CASSYPLEPLSF
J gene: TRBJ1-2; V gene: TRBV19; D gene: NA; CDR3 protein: CASTYNPGVYGYTF
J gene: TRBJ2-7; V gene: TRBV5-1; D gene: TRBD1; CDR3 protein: CASSVGTGSHEQYF
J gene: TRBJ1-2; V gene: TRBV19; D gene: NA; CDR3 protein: CASSILGRGYTF
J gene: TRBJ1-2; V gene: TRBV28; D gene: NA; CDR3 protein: CASSLTPNYGYTF